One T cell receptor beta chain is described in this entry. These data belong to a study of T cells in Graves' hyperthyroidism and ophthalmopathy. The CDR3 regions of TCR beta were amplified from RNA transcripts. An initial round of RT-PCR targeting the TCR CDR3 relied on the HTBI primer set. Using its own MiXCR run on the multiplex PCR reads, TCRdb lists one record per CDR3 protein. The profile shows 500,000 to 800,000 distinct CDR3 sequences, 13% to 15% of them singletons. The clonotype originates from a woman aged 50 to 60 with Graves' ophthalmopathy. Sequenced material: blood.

This CDR3 reads CATGGRLGEKLFF. The DNA for the CDR3 is TGTGCCACCGGGGGTAGGCTGGGTGAAAAACTGTTTTTT. This chain uses TRBV28 with TRBJ1-4; D is perhaps TRBD1 (5 bases). The CDR3 is 13 residues long. Germline CDR1 MDHEN, CDR2 SYDVKM. Trimming pared 10 bases from V and 7 bases from J, leaving 16 bases between.